This T cell receptor (beta chain) was captured in a study of blood T cell repertoires in COVID-19 (dated by TCRdb to 2020 to 2022). The study in broad terms: Samples covering the acute and convalescent phases of COVID-19 were provided by collaborators in the United States, Italy and Spain. The material from the prospective study consisted of cDNA or gDNA derived from T cells, B-cell-depleted T cells, or PBMCs. Subjects who had been exposed to COVID-19, were actively infected with it, or had recovered from it provided the deeply sampled blood TCRbeta repertoires that made up the dataset. The repertoires were made available in a free public database intended to serve as a resource for research on the immune response to SARS-CoV-2. Samples were obtained from the ongoing ImmuneRACE study (first 160 participants) and from over 1,000 subjects provided by 6 global collaborators. Sample metadata almost always included a de-identified subject ID, COVID-19 status, age in years and sex. Where available, HLA class I and class II types were obtained from metadata supplied by the sample provider rather than from assay-based typing. Study-wide conclusions, independent of this receptor: The amount of clinical and demographic metadata varied by source and participant and was provided uncurated.

One collaborating source in Seattle enrolled patients while the patients were actively infected and followed the patients over time throughout the course of disease. Whole blood was collected in K2EDTA tubes by collaborating institutions according to the institutions' own protocols. For TCRbeta analysis, collaborators shipped samples in one of three forms: frozen whole blood, isolated PBMCs, or DNA extracted from either of those sample types. Trimming removed 4 bases from V and 0 bases from J, leaving 15 bases between the germline ends. Spanning cysteine to phenylalanine, the CDR3 consists of 16 amino acids. Just CDR3 DNA is preserved here, 48 bases in frame from base 1. The germline V gene (reference sequence) yields SGHNT for CDR1 and YYREEE for CDR2. TCRbeta CDR3 regions were amplified from genomic DNA by means of the immunoSEQ Assay, a bias-controlled multiplex PCR. On the authors' methods: The number of nucleated cells in each sample was estimated from the amplification of reference gene primers within the assay. Sequence reads were collapsed and filtered to measure the absolute abundance of every unique TCRbeta CDR3 rearrangement. For each sample, productive Simpson clonality was calculated by taking the square root of Simpson's diversity index across productive rearrangements. The table was pulled from immuneACCESS by TCRdb, which kept in-frame rearrangements only. Such tables lose some clones; where checked, under half of the loss comes from unresolved V genes, and the rest has no known cause. The V and J calls and clone size are taken from that table; D and trimming were inferred from the DNA. The sample table contains about 180,000 clones; only one count was recorded for under 90% of them. The top ten constitute around a sixth of the sample.

Concerning this clone itself: No cognate antigen has been identified for it. Base qualities were left out, and no much larger clone turns up one base away.

The specimen was peripheral blood. The chain links TRBV5-4 with TRBJ2-3, and perhaps TRBD2 as D gene, on 5 matching bases. This TCR was recovered from a person in their 70s with COVID-19, enrolled during active disease. The DNA sequence is TGTGCCAGCAGCGATCAGCGGAAAACTAGCACAGATACGCAGTATTTT. Its product reads: CASSDQRKTSTDTQYF.